These 31 T cell receptor beta chains came from one sample sequenced in a study of early T cells in non-severe SARS-CoV-2 infection (dated by TCRdb to the early 2020s). The protocol used for the library was 5' RACE. Sequenced using a NextSeq 500. TCRdb's own reprocessing of the public reads used fastp at Q25 and MiXCR and kept productive beta chains. Each record represents a unique CDR3 protein, reported with the most common genes and DNA among its rows. This sample is represented by 45,000 to 75,000 distinct CDR3 sequences; 5.6% of them were singletons. 6% to 7% of the sample belongs to the ten largest clones. Sequencing was performed on whole blood. The receptor source for this set is an adult who was a healthcare worker with PCR-confirmed SARS-CoV-2 infection or an uninfected control (not recorded which).

This clonotype was seen ten or more times. The chain has TRBV28 and TRBJ2-2; D gene ambiguous. Germline V gene lookup returns CDR1 MDHEN and CDR2 SYDVKM. There are 13 residues in the CDR3. Trimming shortened V by 5 bases and J by 3 bases, and 7 bases separated the two germline ends. The CDR3 here is CASSVQHTGELFF. The CDR3 DNA is TGTGCCAGCAGTGTCCAGCACACCGGGGAGCTGTTTTTT.

This clonotype was observed at least ten times. V gene TRBV5-1 combines with J gene TRBJ1-1; no clear D. The germline CDR1 and CDR2 sequences are SGHRS and YFSETQ. The ends were cut back, 4 bases at V and 1 base at J, with 8 bases in the middle. The CDR3 loop spans 13 amino acids. CDR3 amino acids: CASSHGGNTEAFF. The CDR3 DNA reads as TGCGCCAGCAGCCACGGAGGGAACACTGAAGCTTTCTTT.

At least ten counts were recorded for this clonotype. Sequence at one end of the junction differs from germline and may be a read error. The J gene is TRBJ2-1, the V gene TRBV30; D might be TRBD1 or TRBD2, each matching 5 bases. Germline assignment: CDR1 GTSNPN and CDR2 SVGIG (reference sequence). CDR3 length: 11 amino acids. CDR3: CAWTTTGLSEF. The CDR3 DNA is TGTGCCTGGACTACTACGGGGCTTTCCGAATTC.

The genes are TRBV11-2 and TRBJ2-3; D is uncertain. The CDR3 covers 14 residues. V lost 1 base, J lost 6 bases, and 11 bases lay in between. The germline V gene has CDR1 SGHAT and CDR2 FQNNGV. The CDR3 is CASSLGGQWDTQYF. The CDR3 DNA reads TGTGCCAGCAGCTTAGGCGGCCAATGGGATACGCAGTATTTT.

V is TRBV7-2 and J is TRBJ2-5; the match to TRBD2 covers 7 bases. This CDR3 is built from 14 residues. In germline, CDR1 is SGHTA, CDR2 FQGNSA. J lost 2 bases, V lost 4 bases, and 4 bases had no gene match. The CDR3 bases are TGTGCCAGCAGCTCTAGCGGCCGACAAGAGACCCAGTACTTC. Protein sequence: CASSSSGRQETQYF.

The chain combines TRBV12-5 with TRBJ1-1; D is uncertain. CDR1 is LGHNT and CDR2 is FRNRAP in the germline V gene. The CDR3 loop spans 13 amino acids. The V end was cut by 3 bases, the J end by 0 bases, with 5 bases between. The CDR3: CASGFKVNTEAFF. As DNA, the CDR3 is TGTGCTAGTGGTTTCAAAGTGAACACTGAAGCTTTCTTT. The whole variable domain, filled in from reference TRBV12-5 and TRBJ1-1, reads DARVTQTPRHKVTEMGQEVTMRCQPILGHNTVFWYRQTMMQGLELLAYFRNRAPLDDSGMPKDRFSAEMPDATLATLKIQPSEPRDSAVYFCASGFKVNTEAFFGQGTRLTVV.

This clonotype has a count of ten or more. This sequence joins TRBV9 and TRBJ2-3; possibly TRBD2 for D (6 bases). There are 14 residues in the CDR3. The germline V and J ends were trimmed by 6 bases and 3 bases, with 14 bases remaining between them. The germline V gene has CDR1 SGDLS and CDR2 YYNGEE. Here the CDR3 reads CASTSGVETDTQYF. The CDR3 DNA sequence: TGTGCCAGCACATCGGGAGTTGAGACAGATACGCAGTATTTT. The full variable domain, completed using reference TRBV9 and TRBJ2-3, is DSGVTQTPKHLITATGQRVTLRCSPRSGDLSVYWYQQSLDQGLQFLIQYYNGEERAKGNILERFSAQQFPDLHSELNLSSLELGDSALYFCASTSGVETDTQYFGPGTRLTVL.

Many counts were recorded for this clonotype. The chain uses TRBV7-2 and TRBJ2-5; D not resolved. Per germline, CDR1 SGHTA and CDR2 FQGNSA. The CDR3 runs 12 residues. Trimming took off 1 base at V and 6 bases at J, with 6 bases between the two ends. CDR3 in amino acids: CASSLGGQTQYF. The CDR3, as DNA: TGTGCCAGCAGCTTAGGGGGTCAGACCCAGTACTTC.

Many counts were recorded for this clonotype. V is TRBV5-1 and J is TRBJ1-1, with no clear D. Germline V gene data show CDR1 as SGHRS and CDR2 as YFSETQ. CDR3 length: 13 amino acids. Trimming left V 0 bases short and J 8 bases short, with 11 bases between. This CDR3 reads CASSLAGYSEAFF. DNA of the CDR3: TGCGCCAGCAGCTTGGCTGGGTATAGCGAAGCTTTCTTT.

In regard to this clonotype: Being one base from a much bigger clone, this may be a read error. The conserved phenylalanine or tryptophan is not found at the CDR3 terminus, so this likely reflects a read error. The J gene is TRBJ2-7, the V gene TRBV5-6; D is possibly TRBD2 (5 bases). The CDR3 sequence is 14 residues long. V shed 0 bases and J shed 4 bases, with 11 bases lying between them. Germline V lookup: CDR1 SGHDT, CDR2 YYEEEE. CDR3 nucleotides: TGTGCCAGCAGCTTGGGGCAGATAGCGTACGAGCAGTACCTC. It encodes CASSLGQIAYEQYL.

This clonotype occurred many times. This chain uses TRBV14 with TRBJ2-3, with a possible D match to TRBD2 (5 bases). With 0 bases removed from V and 4 bases from J, the gap between germline ends came to 14 bases. This CDR3 contains 16 residues. CDR1 is SGHDN, CDR2 FVKESK, per germline. DNA for the CDR3: TGTGCCAGCAGCCAAGATTTGGGCATTAGCGCAGATACGCAGTATTTT. Amino acid sequence: CASSQDLGISADTQYF.

There are a few counts of this clonotype. The V gene is TRBV19, the J gene TRBJ1-2; TRBD1 agrees at 9 bases. The length of the CDR3 is 16 residues. Germline-derived CDR1 and CDR2 are LNHDA and SQIVND (reference sequence). V gave up 6 bases and J gave up 5 bases; unmatched junction bases: 13. The CDR3 region has the DNA TGTGCCAGTAGCCTCGGGGGACAGGGCTCAAAGTATGGCTACACCTTC. Residues: CASSLGGQGSKYGYTF.

This clonotype was detected many times. The rearrangement links TRBV12-3 or TRBV12-4 to TRBJ2-3; TRBD2 matches 13 bases. The CDR3 covers 16 residues. With 4 bases clipped from V and 7 bases from J, the junction kept 8 bases outside the gene matches. CDR3 residues: CASSSYGTSGMNTQYF. CDR3 DNA sequence: TGTGCCAGCAGTTCATACGGGACTAGCGGGATGAATACGCAGTATTTT.

This clonotype was observed at least ten times. This chain links TRBV5-4 with TRBJ2-7, with D perhaps matching TRBD1 (6 bases). There are 14 residues in the CDR3. V was cut by 1 base and J by 5 bases, with 13 bases left in between. The germline V gene has CDR1 SGHNT and CDR2 YYREEE (reference sequence). The CDR3 sequence: CASSLWQGSHEQYF. In nucleotides, the CDR3 is TGTGCCAGCAGCTTGTGGCAGGGGAGCCACGAGCAGTACTTC. Full variable domain (missing parts from reference TRBV5-4 and TRBJ2-7): ETGVTQSPTHLIKTRGQQVTLRCSSQSGHNTVSWYQQALGQGPQFIFQYYREEENGRGNFPPRFSGLQFPNYSSELNVNALELDDSALYLCASSLWQGSHEQYFGPGTRLTVT.

There are many counts of this clonotype. This chain joins TRBV6-6 and TRBJ2-7; TRBD1 agrees at 10 bases. The CDR3 loop spans 17 amino acids. Germline V CDR1 and CDR2: MNHNY, SVGAGI (reference sequence). V lost 6 bases and J lost 5; bases outside the gene matches: 16. The CDR3 here is CASSLFGGTGDRDEQYF. Here the CDR3 DNA reads TGTGCCAGCAGCCTTTTTGGCGGGACAGGGGATCGGGACGAGCAGTACTTC.

At least ten counts were recorded for this clonotype. The chain carries TRBV6-5 and TRBJ1-1; maybe TRBD1 (5 bases). CDR1 and CDR2 from the germline V gene are MNHEY and SVGAGI. V was pared by 4 bases and J by 6 bases, with 15 bases between. This CDR3 is 14 amino acids long. DNA of the CDR3: TGTGCCAGCAGTTTGGGGGGAATATCGGCTGAAGCTTTCTTT. This codes for CASSLGGISAEAFF.

This clonotype was found many times. The V and J genes are TRBV3-1 and TRBJ1-5; D possibly corresponds to TRBD1 (6 bases). This CDR3 is built from 15 residues. V lost 0 bases and J 7 bases, leaving 13 bases between the germline ends. Germline values: CDR1 LGHDT, CDR2 YNNKEL (reference sequence). CDR3 nucleotides: TGTGCCAGCAGCCAAGATGGGGACACCAGACAGCCCCAGCATTTT. This codes for CASSQDGDTRQPQHF. Full variable domain (remainder filled in from reference TRBV3-1 and TRBJ1-5): DTAVSQTPKYLVTQMGNDKSIKCEQNLGHDTMYWYKQDSKKFLKIMFSYNNKELIINETVPNRFSPKSPDKAHLNLHINSLELGDSAVYFCASSQDGDTRQPQHFGDGTRLSIL.

This clonotype occurred many times. V and J are TRBV11-2 and TRBJ2-2, with D perhaps given as TRBD1 or TRBD2 (5 bases each). From germline, CDR1 is SGHAT and CDR2 FQNNGV. V was clipped by 1 base and J by 1 base, with 10 bases between them. The CDR3 runs to 16 residues. CDR3 amino acids: CASSLGGQGNTGELFF. The CDR3 nucleotides are TGTGCCAGCAGCTTAGGAGGGCAGGGGAACACCGGGGAGCTGTTTTTT.

This clonotype has more than one count but fewer than ten. The rearrangement links TRBV5-1 to TRBJ1-4; 9 bases are a match to TRBD1. The germline V gene encodes CDR1 SGHRS and CDR2 YFSETQ. V lost 4 bases to trimming and J lost 3 bases; unmatched junction nucleotides: 1. The CDR3 runs 14 residues. The CDR3 DNA sequence: TGCGCCAGCAGCCGGGACAGGGCTAATGAAAAACTGTTTTTT. As protein: CASSRDRANEKLFF.

This clonotype turned up a few times. The genes are TRBV11-3 and TRBJ2-1; TRBD1 agrees at 9 bases. V lost 1 base and J lost 7; bases outside the gene matches: 11. The germline V gene encodes CDR1 SGHNT and CDR2 YENEEA. The CDR3 spans 17 residues. This CDR3 is CASSLGPPTGGMNEQFF. The CDR3 nucleotides are TGTGCCAGCAGCTTAGGCCCCCCGACAGGGGGAATGAATGAGCAGTTCTTC.

Many counts were recorded for this clonotype. The V and J genes are TRBV29-1 and TRBJ2-3; D ambiguous. Germline values: CDR1 SQVTM, CDR2 ANQGSEA. This CDR3 is 10 amino acids long. Trimming left V 4 bases short and J 5 bases short, with 4 bases between. CDR3: CSVGRDTQYF. CDR3 nucleotide sequence: TGCAGCGTTGGTCGAGATACGCAGTATTTT.

In this sample, this clonotype turned up many times. V and J are TRBV7-9 and TRBJ1-4; no clear D gene. The germline V and J ends were trimmed by 5 bases and 0 bases, with 10 bases remaining between them. CDR1 and CDR2 from the germline V gene are SEHNR and FQNEAQ (reference sequence). This CDR3 spans 15 amino acids. CDR3 residues: CASSTQDSTNEKLFF. In DNA, the CDR3 is TGTGCCAGCAGCACCCAAGACTCAACTAATGAAAAACTGTTTTTT. Using reference TRBV7-9 and TRBJ1-4 for the parts outside the CDR3, the full variable domain is DTGVSQNPRHKITKRGQNVTFRCDPISEHNRLYWYRQTLGQGPEFLTYFQNEAQLEKSRLLSDRFSAERPKGSFSTLEIQRTEQGDSAMYLCASSTQDSTNEKLFFGSGTQLSVL.

This clonotype is medium-sized by share. The V and J genes are TRBV29-1 and TRBJ2-5, with D unclear. V shed 2 bases and J shed 5 bases, with 12 bases lying between them. Germline CDR1 SQVTM, CDR2 ANQGSEA. The CDR3 totals 13 residues. The CDR3 loop is CSVEISPGETQYF. The CDR3, as DNA: TGCAGCGTTGAAATTTCTCCCGGGGAGACCCAGTACTTC.

This clonotype was observed many times. The chain couples TRBV2 to TRBJ2-4, with 7 bases lining up with TRBD1. The CDR3 extends over 13 amino acids. V shed 5 bases and J 4 bases; nucleotides not matched to a gene: 2. Germline CDR1 SNHLY, CDR2 FYNNEI. CDR3 coding DNA: TGTGCCAGCAGTATGACAGGGAAAAACATTCAGTACTTC. It is translated as CASSMTGKNIQYF.

This clonotype occurred a few times. This chain links TRBV5-4 with TRBJ2-1; TRBD2 matches 12 bases. V lost 0 bases to trimming and J lost 11 bases; unmatched junction nucleotides: 15. Germline V gives CDR1 SGHNT, CDR2 YYREEE (reference sequence). The CDR3 loop spans 18 amino acids. The CDR3 sequence is CASSLDRTSGNFPSQQFF. CDR3 in DNA: TGTGCCAGCAGCTTGGATCGGACTAGCGGGAATTTCCCTTCCCAGCAGTTCTTC.

The table lists this clonotype with many counts. V usage is TRBV18 and J usage is TRBJ2-7; D ambiguous. The germline gives CDR1 KGHSH, CDR2 LQKENI. The ends were cut back, 6 bases at V and 2 bases at J, with 8 bases in the middle. CDR3 length: 12 residues. As DNA, the CDR3 is TGTGCCAGCTCGACCGCCACCTACGAGCAGTACTTC. Translated: CASSTATYEQYF.

The sample holds many counts of this clonotype. V and J are TRBV29-1 and TRBJ1-1; D is possibly TRBD1 (5 bases). V was clipped by 2 bases and J by 4 bases, with 11 bases between them. CDR1 is SQVTM, CDR2 ANQGSEA, per germline. The CDR3 runs 13 residues. This CDR3 reads CSVEQGRGTEAFF. In nucleotides, the CDR3 is TGCAGCGTTGAACAGGGTCGTGGCACTGAAGCTTTCTTT. Drawing the rest from reference TRBV29-1 and TRBJ1-1, the complete variable domain is SAVISQKPSRDICQRGTSLTIQCQVDSQVTMMFWYRQQPGQSLTLIATANQGSEATYESGFVIDKFPISRPNLTFSTLTVSNMSPEDSSIYLCSVEQGRGTEAFFGQGTRLTVV.

This clonotype occurred a few times. This rearrangement joins TRBV3-1 to TRBJ2-7, with D possibly being TRBD2 (5 bases). This CDR3 has 16 residues. CDR1 is LGHDT and CDR2 is YNNKEL in the germline V gene (reference sequence). V shed 0 bases and J shed 3 bases, with 15 bases lying between them. CDR3 coding DNA: TGTGCCAGCAGCCAAGATCCGGCTCACCGGGGCTACGAGCAGTACTTC. Translation: CASSQDPAHRGYEQYF.

Ten or more counts support this clonotype. The genes are TRBV10-3 and TRBJ2-2; 14 nucleotides match TRBD2. The CDR3 loop spans 20 amino acids. Germline CDR1 ENHRY, CDR2 SYGVKD. V shed 0 bases, J shed 1 base, and the junction held 7 bases outside the gene matches. CDR3 residues: CAISESGGLAGAMNTGELFF. CDR3 DNA sequence: TGTGCCATCAGTGAGTCCGGGGGACTAGCGGGAGCCATGAACACCGGGGAGCTGTTTTTT.

In this sample, this clonotype turned up many times. The chain joins TRBV20-1 to TRBJ2-5, with 16 nucleotides matching TRBD2. Per the germline V gene, CDR1 is DFQATT and CDR2 is SNEGSKA (reference sequence). CDR3 length: 16 residues. V gave up 6 bases and J gave up 9 bases; unmatched junction bases: 13. The CDR3, as DNA: TGCAGTGCCTACGGGACTAGCGGGAGGGCCTTACAATCCCAGTACTTC. It encodes CSAYGTSGRALQSQYF.

The genes are TRBV29-1 and TRBJ2-7; 13 nucleotides match TRBD2. V lost 6 bases to trimming and J lost 5 bases; unmatched junction nucleotides: 7. This CDR3 has 14 amino acids. In germline, CDR1 is SQVTM, CDR2 ANQGSEA. The CDR3 coding sequence is TGCAGCGTCAAAGGACTAGCGGGGGACAACGAGCAGTACTTC. Its translation: CSVKGLAGDNEQYF.